Below are 11 T cell receptor beta chains sequenced from a single sample in a study of cytomegalovirus exposure and HLA in healthy donors. The PCR used 60 Vbeta and 13 Jbeta primers. Produced via immunoSEQ multiplex PCR; TCRdb's table is partial and in-frame only. This sample has under 150,000 clones, with 60% to 80% found just once. Sequencing was carried out using PBMCs. The receptor set was obtained from a woman aged 40 to 50 in good health and CMV-seropositive.

The chain joins TRBV11-2 to TRBJ2-3, with a tentative D call TRBD1 (6 bases). Trimming pared 4 bases from V and 4 bases from J, leaving 12 bases between. This CDR3 has 14 residues. Germline assignment: CDR1 SGHAT and CDR2 FQNNGV. CDR3 in DNA: TGTGCCAGCAGCTCGATCAGGGGCGCAGATACGCAGTATTTT. Protein product: CASSSIRGADTQYF.

This chain joins TRBV19 and TRBJ2-1, with 10 bases that match TRBD1. Germline trimming cut 7 bases from V and 6 bases from J; bases unmatched to any gene: 6. The germline CDR1 and CDR2 sequences are LNHDA and SQIVND (reference sequence). This CDR3 has 14 amino acids. The CDR3 DNA follows: TGTGCCAGTAAGGACCGACAGGGGGCCAATGAGCAGTTCTTC. Translating it yields CASKDRQGANEQFF.

V usage is TRBV2 and J usage is TRBJ1-1, with 8 bases fitting TRBD1. Per the germline V gene, CDR1 is SNHLY and CDR2 is FYNNEI. The length of the CDR3 is 15 residues. V shed 3 bases, J shed 7 bases, and the junction held 10 bases outside the gene matches. The CDR3 nucleotides are TGTGCCAGCAGTGAGCGACACTTGGGGACAGGTGAAGCTTTCTTT. Protein sequence: CASSERHLGTGEAFF.

V gene TRBV7-9 combines with J gene TRBJ2-4; TRBD1 might be the D (5 bases). V was pared by 5 bases and J by 7 bases, with 12 bases between. The CDR3 extends over 13 amino acids. Per the germline V gene, CDR1 is SEHNR and CDR2 is FQNEAQ (reference sequence). CDR3 nucleotide sequence: TGTGCCAGCAGCGGTGGTGCAGGGAACATTCAGTACTTC. This sequence encodes CASSGGAGNIQYF.

Here the CDR3 reads CASSPGTGLNEQFF. CDR3 nucleotide sequence: TGTGCCAGCAGCCCCGGGACAGGGCTGAATGAGCAGTTCTTC. The rearrangement joins TRBV7-6 to TRBJ2-1; 9 bases are shared with TRBD1. This CDR3 has 14 amino acids. Germline CDR1 is SGHVS and CDR2 is FNYEAQ. J lost 7 bases, V lost 5 bases, and 6 bases had no gene match.

The V and J genes are TRBV28 and TRBJ1-5; D perhaps matches TRBD1 (6 bases). The V end was cut by 6 bases, the J end by 6 bases, with 15 bases between. CDR1 is MDHEN, CDR2 SYDVKM, per germline. The CDR3 sequence is 14 residues long. The CDR3 DNA reads TGTGCCAGCAGCCTCCGACAGGACTCTCAGCCCCAGCATTTT. Translation gives CASSLRQDSQPQHF.

A word on this clone: The junction does not match germline at one end; this may be a read error. The chain couples TRBV9 to TRBJ1-3; TRBD1 matches 8 bases. This CDR3 region has 16 residues. Germline CDR1 reads SGDLS; CDR2 reads YYNGEE. CDR3 loop: CANSAWGQVSGNTIYF. The CDR3 DNA reads TGTGCCAACAGCGCTTGGGGACAGGTCTCTGGAAACACCATATATTTT.

In its sample, this clone was seen a few times. The chain links TRBV10-3 to TRBJ1-1; tentative D call: TRBD1 (5 bases). From germline, CDR1 is ENHRY and CDR2 SYGVKD. V was clipped by 8 bases and J by 5 bases, with 9 bases between them. The CDR3 loop spans 11 amino acids. The CDR3 DNA follows: TGTGCCATCCGGGGGGAGACTGAAGCTTTCTTT. It is translated as CAIRGETEAFF.

The V call is TRBV29-1, the J call TRBJ2-2, with 8 nucleotides matching TRBD2. CDR1 and CDR2 from the germline V gene are SQVTM and ANQGSEA. V trimming: 4 bases; J trimming: 0 bases; junction bases outside the gene matches: 4. CDR3 length equals 15 residues. The CDR3 loop is CSVVSAGANTGELFF. The DNA of the CDR3 is TGCAGCGTTGTGTCAGCGGGGGCGAACACCGGGGAGCTGTTTTTT.

The chain is built from TRBV2 and TRBJ2-2; 10 bases are a match to TRBD2. Per the germline V gene, CDR1 is SNHLY and CDR2 is FYNNEI. The CDR3 has 17 residues. The junction had 4 bases not matched to a gene; V was cut back by 3 bases and J by 0 bases. The CDR3, as DNA: TGTGCCAGCAGTGAGCACGGACTAGCGGCGAACACCGGGGAGCTGTTTTTT. Residues: CASSEHGLAANTGELFF.

The V gene is TRBV28, the J gene TRBJ2-5; 11 bases align to TRBD2. V trimming: 2 bases; J trimming: 1 base; junction bases outside the gene matches: 9. CDR1 is MDHEN and CDR2 is SYDVKM in the germline V gene. The CDR3 has 18 amino acids. CDR3 sequence: CASSLPHPSGGPQETQYF. The CDR3 DNA reads as TGTGCCAGCAGTTTACCTCATCCTAGCGGGGGGCCCCAAGAGACCCAGTACTTC.